Listed below are T cell receptor beta chains from one sample, sequenced in a study of blood T cell repertoires in COVID-19. Assay used: immunoSEQ multiplex PCR; TCRdb lists only in-frame clones, some missing. The profile shows about 72,000 clones, about four fifths of them singletons. The specimen was peripheral blood. Receptors were obtained from a human donor in a cohort sampled during active COVID-19. Each CDR3 is given with its conserved first and last residue. A D gene is named only where the DNA matches it firmly. The size of a clone is reported for some rows only, either as once, few or many, or as a class for expanded clones.

clone size	D gene	V gene	J gene	CDR3 protein	CDR3 DNA
-	TRBD1	TRBV19	TRBJ2-7	CASSPRRTGVSPYEQYF	TGTGCCAGTAGTCCGCGAAGGACAGGGGTTAGCCCCTACGAGCAGTACTTC
-	-	TRBV20-1	TRBJ1-4	CSGGAGEKLFF	TGCAGCGGGGGGGCAGGGGAAAAACTGTTTTTT
-	-	TRBV5-1	TRBJ1-1	CASSLQGGMNTEAFF	TGCGCCAGCAGCCTACAGGGAGGGATGAACACTGAAGCTTTCTTT
-	-	TRBV5-5	TRBJ2-1	CASSTALRATFNEQFF	TGTGCCAGCAGCACCGCCTTACGCGCAACTTTCAATGAGCAGTTCTTC
-	-	TRBV6-1	TRBJ1-6	CASSEALLGRGNSPLHF	TGTGCCAGCAGTGAAGCGCTTTTGGGCAGGGGCAATTCACCCCTCCACTTT
-	-	TRBV24-1	TRBJ2-1	CATSDSGGHFYNEQFF	TGTGCCACCAGTGATTCCGGCGGACATTTTTACAATGAGCAGTTCTTC
-	-	TRBV10-3	TRBJ1-3	CAAGQTSGNTIYF	TGTGCCGCCGGACAGACCTCTGGAAACACCATATATTTT
-	TRBD2	TRBV11-2	TRBJ2-7	CASSLVAGGQYEQYF	TGTGCCAGCAGCTTAGTAGCGGGGGGGCAGTACGAGCAGTACTTC
-	TRBD2	TRBV7-2	TRBJ2-7	CASSLVGAGGNYEQYF	TGTGCCAGCAGCTTAGTCGGCGCGGGGGGGAACTACGAGCAGTACTTC
once	-	TRBV12-5	TRBJ1-2	CASGLQGARGYTF	TGTGCTAGTGGTTTGCAAGGGGCGCGAGGCTACACCTTC
-	TRBD1	TRBV10-3	TRBJ2-1	CAISLGQGVHNEQFF	TGTGCCATCAGTCTGGGACAGGGGGTGCACAATGAGCAGTTCTTC
-	-	TRBV18	TRBJ2-3	CASSPPGGHHTDTQYF	TGTGCCAGCTCGCCGCCAGGGGGGCACCACACAGATACGCAGTATTTT
few	-	TRBV11-3	TRBJ2-7	CASSLTKDYEQYF	TGTGCCAGCAGCTTGACAAAAGACTACGAGCAGTACTTC
once	-	TRBV27	TRBJ1-5	CASKSGEQPQHF	TGTGCCAGCAAATCAGGGGAACAGCCCCAGCATTTT
-	-	TRBV5-8	TRBJ2-4	CASSLGLTVKNIQYF	TGTGCCAGCAGCTTAGGGTTGACAGTAAAAAACATTCAGTACTTC